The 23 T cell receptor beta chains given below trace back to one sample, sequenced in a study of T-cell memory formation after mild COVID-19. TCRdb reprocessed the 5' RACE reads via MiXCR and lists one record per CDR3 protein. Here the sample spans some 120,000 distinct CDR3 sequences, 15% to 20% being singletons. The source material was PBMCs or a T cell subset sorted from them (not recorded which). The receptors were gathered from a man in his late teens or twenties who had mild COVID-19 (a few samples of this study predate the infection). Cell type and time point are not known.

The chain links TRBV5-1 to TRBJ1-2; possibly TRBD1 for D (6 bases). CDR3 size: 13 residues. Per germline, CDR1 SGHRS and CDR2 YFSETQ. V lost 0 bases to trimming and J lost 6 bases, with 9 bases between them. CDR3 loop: CASSLAGEHGYTF. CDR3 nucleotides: TGCGCCAGCAGCTTGGCAGGGGAACATGGCTACACCTTC.

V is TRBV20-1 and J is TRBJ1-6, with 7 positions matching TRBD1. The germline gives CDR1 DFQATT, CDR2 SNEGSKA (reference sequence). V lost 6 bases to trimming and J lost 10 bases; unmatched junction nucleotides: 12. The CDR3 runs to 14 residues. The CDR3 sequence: CSAHQRGGGSPLHF. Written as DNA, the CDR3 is TGCAGTGCCCATCAGAGAGGGGGCGGATCACCCCTCCACTTT.

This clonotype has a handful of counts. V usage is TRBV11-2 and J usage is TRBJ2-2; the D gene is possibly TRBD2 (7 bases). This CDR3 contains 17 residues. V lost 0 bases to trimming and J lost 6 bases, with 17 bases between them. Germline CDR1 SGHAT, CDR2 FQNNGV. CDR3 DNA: TGTGCCAGCAGCTTAGACGGACGGGGGGCTCAGCCCGGGGAGCTGTTTTTT. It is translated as CASSLDGRGAQPGELFF.

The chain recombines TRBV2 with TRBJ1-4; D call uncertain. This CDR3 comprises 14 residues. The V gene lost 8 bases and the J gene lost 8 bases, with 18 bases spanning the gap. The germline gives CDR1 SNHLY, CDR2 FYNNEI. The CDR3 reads CASVPDPGGEKLFF. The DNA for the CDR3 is TGTGCCAGCGTACCAGACCCAGGCGGCGAAAAACTGTTTTTT.

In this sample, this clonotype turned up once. CDR3 region: CASSSPGLLDPYEQYF. DNA for the CDR3: TGTGCCAGCAGTTCTCCGGGACTCCTGGACCCCTACGAGCAGTACTTC. The chain carries TRBV6-5 and TRBJ2-7, with a weak D call TRBD2 (6 bases). Germline lookup yields CDR1 MNHEY and CDR2 SVGAGI. This CDR3 has 16 residues. Between the trimmed V and J ends, which lost 4 bases and 2 bases, there was a span of 18 bases.

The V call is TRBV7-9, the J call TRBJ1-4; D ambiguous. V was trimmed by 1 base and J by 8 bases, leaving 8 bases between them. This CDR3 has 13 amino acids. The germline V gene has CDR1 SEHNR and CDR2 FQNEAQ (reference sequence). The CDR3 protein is CASSLVGSEKLFF. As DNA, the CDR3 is TGTGCCAGCAGCTTAGTCGGGAGCGAAAAACTGTTTTTT.

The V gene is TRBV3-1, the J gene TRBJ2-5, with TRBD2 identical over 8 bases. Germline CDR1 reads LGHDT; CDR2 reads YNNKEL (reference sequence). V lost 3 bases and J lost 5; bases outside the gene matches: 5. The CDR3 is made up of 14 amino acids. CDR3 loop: CASSQALAGETQYF. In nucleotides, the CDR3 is TGTGCCAGCAGCCAGGCTCTAGCGGGTGAGACCCAGTACTTC.

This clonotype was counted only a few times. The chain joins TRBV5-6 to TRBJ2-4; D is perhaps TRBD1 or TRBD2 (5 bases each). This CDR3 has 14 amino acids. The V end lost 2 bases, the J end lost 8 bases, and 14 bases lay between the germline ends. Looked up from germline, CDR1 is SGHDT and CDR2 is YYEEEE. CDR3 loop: CASSLSGSRDIQYF. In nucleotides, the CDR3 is TGTGCCAGCAGCTTATCAGGGTCGAGGGACATTCAGTACTTC.

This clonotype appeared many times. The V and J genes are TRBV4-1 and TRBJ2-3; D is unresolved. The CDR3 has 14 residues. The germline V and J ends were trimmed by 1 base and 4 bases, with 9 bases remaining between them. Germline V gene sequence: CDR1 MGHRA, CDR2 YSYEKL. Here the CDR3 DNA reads TGCGCCAGCAGCCAAGGTCCAGAATCAGATACGCAGTATTTT. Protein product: CASSQGPESDTQYF.

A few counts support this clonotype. The CDR3: CASSLDLANTQYF. For the CDR3, the DNA is TGTGCCAGCAGCTTAGATCTCGCCAATACGCAGTATTTT. This chain connects TRBV11-2 to TRBJ2-3; D gene unclear. Germline assignment: CDR1 SGHAT and CDR2 FQNNGV. V shed 0 bases and J shed 7 bases, with 8 bases lying between them. The CDR3 sequence is 13 residues long.

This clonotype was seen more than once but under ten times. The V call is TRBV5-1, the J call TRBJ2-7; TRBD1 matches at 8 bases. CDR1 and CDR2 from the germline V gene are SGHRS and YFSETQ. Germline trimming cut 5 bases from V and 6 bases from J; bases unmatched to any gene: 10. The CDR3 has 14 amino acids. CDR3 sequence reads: CASREGTGLVEQYF. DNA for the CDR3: TGCGCCAGCAGGGAAGGGACAGGCTTGGTCGAGCAGTACTTC.

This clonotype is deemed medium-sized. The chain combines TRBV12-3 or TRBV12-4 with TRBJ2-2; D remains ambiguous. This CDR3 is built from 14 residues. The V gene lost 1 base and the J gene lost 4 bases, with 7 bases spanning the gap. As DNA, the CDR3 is TGTGCCAGCAGTTTAGGTGCCAGCACCGGGGAGCTGTTTTTT. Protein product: CASSLGASTGELFF.

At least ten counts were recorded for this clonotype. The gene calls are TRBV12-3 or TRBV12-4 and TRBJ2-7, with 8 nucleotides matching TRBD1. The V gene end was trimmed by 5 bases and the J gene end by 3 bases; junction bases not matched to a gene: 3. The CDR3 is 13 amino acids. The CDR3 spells CASSPGQGYEQYF. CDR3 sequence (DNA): TGTGCCAGCAGTCCCGGACAGGGCTACGAGCAGTACTTC.

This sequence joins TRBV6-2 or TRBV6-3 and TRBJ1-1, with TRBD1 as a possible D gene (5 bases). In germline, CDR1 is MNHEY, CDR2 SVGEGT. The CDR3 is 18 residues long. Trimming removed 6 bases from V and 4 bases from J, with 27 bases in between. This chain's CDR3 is CASSSSNRDQSVGTEAFF. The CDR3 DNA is TGTGCCAGCAGCTCGTCGAACCGGGACCAATCTGTAGGCACTGAAGCTTTCTTT.

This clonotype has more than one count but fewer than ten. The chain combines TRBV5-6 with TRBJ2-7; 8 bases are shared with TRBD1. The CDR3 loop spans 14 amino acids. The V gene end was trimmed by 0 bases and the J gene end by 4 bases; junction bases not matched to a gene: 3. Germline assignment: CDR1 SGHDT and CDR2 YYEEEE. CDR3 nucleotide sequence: TGTGCCAGCAGCTTGGGGACAGGGATGTACGAGCAGTACTTC. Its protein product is CASSLGTGMYEQYF.

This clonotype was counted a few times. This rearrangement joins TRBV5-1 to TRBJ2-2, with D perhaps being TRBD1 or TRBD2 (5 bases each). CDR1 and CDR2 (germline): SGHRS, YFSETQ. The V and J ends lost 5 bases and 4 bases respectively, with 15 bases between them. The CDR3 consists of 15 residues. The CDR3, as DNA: TGCGCCAGCAGTGGACACGGGGTACCCACCGGGGAGCTGTTTTTT. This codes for CASSGHGVPTGELFF.

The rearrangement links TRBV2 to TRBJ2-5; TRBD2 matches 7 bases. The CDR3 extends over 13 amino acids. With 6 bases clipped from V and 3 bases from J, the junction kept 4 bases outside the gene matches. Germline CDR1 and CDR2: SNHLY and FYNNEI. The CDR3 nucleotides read TGTGCCAGCAGCTCAGCGGGAAAAGAGACCCAGTACTTC. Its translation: CASSSAGKETQYF.

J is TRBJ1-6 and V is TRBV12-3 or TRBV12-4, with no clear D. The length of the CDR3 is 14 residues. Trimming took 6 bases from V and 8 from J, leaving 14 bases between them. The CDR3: CASSTTGRHSPLHF. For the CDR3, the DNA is TGTGCCAGCAGCACGACTGGGAGGCATTCACCCCTCCACTTT.

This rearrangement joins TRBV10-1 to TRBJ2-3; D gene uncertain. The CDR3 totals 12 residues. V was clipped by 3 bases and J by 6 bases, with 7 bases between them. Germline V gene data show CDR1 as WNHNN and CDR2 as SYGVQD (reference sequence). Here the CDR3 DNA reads TGCGCCAGCAGTGATGGGCCGGATACGCAGTATTTT. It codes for CASSDGPDTQYF.

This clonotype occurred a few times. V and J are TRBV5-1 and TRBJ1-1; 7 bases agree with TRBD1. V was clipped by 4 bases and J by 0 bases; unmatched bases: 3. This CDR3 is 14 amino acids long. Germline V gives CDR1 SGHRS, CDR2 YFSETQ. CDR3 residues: CASSVGQLNTEAFF. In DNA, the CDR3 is TGCGCCAGCAGCGTGGGACAGCTGAACACTGAAGCTTTCTTT.

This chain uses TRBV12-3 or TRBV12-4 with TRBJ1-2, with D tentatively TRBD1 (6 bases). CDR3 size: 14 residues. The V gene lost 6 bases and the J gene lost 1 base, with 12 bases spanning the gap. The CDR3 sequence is CASRLGQYNYGYTF. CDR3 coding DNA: TGTGCCAGCAGGCTCGGACAGTATAACTATGGCTACACCTTC.

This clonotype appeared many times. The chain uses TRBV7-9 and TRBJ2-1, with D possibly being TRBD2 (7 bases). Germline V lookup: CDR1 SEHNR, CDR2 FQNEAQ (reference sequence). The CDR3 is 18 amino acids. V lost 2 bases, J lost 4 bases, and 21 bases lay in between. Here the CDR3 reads CASSLFSGGPSTYNEQFF. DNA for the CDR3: TGTGCCAGCAGCTTATTTTCCGGGGGGCCTTCAACTTACAATGAGCAGTTCTTC. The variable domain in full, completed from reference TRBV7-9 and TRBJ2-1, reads DTGVSQNPRHKITKRGQNVTFRCDPISEHNRLYWYRQTLGQGPEFLTYFQNEAQLEKSRLLSDRFSAERPKGSFSTLEIQRTEQGDSAMYLCASSLFSGGPSTYNEQFFGPGTRLTVL.

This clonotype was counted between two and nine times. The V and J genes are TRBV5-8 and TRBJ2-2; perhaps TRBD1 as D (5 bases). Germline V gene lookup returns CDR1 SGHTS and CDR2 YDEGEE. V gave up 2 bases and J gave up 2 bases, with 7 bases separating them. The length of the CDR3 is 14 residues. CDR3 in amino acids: CASSFQGNTGELFF. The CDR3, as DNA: TGTGCCAGCAGCTTTCAGGGCAACACCGGGGAGCTGTTTTTT. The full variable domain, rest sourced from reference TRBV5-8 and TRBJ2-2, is EAGVTQSPTHLIKTRGQQATLRCSPISGHTSVYWYQQALGLGLQFLLWYDEGEERNRGNFPPRFSGRQFPNYSSELNVNALELEDSALYLCASSFQGNTGELFFGEGSRLTVL.